One and the same sample provided the 20 T cell receptor beta chains below, sequenced in a study of T cell changes during pregnancy in multiple sclerosis. Profiling relied on immunoSEQ multiplex PCR, and the TCRdb table lists in-frame clones only, not all of them. The repertoire holds roughly 89,000 clones, about 93% seen once, with over 3.5% in the top ten. The specimen was peripheral blood, collected in the first trimester of pregnancy. These TCRs come from a female donor with multiple sclerosis, enrolled in a pregnancy study.

This chain uses TRBV10-1 with TRBJ2-2; D uncertain. Germline V lookup: CDR1 WNHNN, CDR2 SYGVQD (reference sequence). The CDR3 sequence is 14 residues long. Between the trimmed V and J ends, which lost 7 bases and 0 bases, there was a span of 9 bases. CDR3 sequence (DNA): TGCGCCAGCAATCGCGATTCGAACACCGGGGAGCTGTTTTTT. This translates into CASNRDSNTGELFF.

CDR3 in amino acids: CASSVTGTASTDTQYF. For the CDR3, the DNA is TGTGCCAGCAGCGTCACCGGGACAGCTAGCACAGATACGCAGTATTTT. V is TRBV11-3 and J is TRBJ2-3, with 7 positions matching TRBD1. Trimming took 5 bases from V and 0 from J; bases not matched to a gene: 8. The V gene's germline CDR1 is SGHNT and CDR2 YENEEA. The CDR3 spans 16 residues. Using reference TRBV11-3 and TRBJ2-3 for the parts outside the CDR3, the full variable domain is EAGVVQSPRYKIIEKKQPVAFWCNPISGHNTLYWYLQNLGQGPELLIRYENEEAVDDSQLPKDRFSAERLKGVDSTLKIQPAELGDSAVYLCASSVTGTASTDTQYFGPGTRLTVL.

The chain is built from TRBV4-2 and TRBJ2-3; 15 nucleotides agree with TRBD2. The V and J ends lost 3 bases and 0 bases, in that order; junction bases with no gene match: 4. This CDR3 contains 18 residues. CDR1 is LGHNA and CDR2 is YNFKEQ in the germline V gene. CDR3 residues: CASSHVGLAGGSTDTQYF. CDR3 DNA sequence: TGTGCCAGCAGCCACGTGGGACTAGCGGGGGGTAGCACAGATACGCAGTATTTT.

The gene calls are TRBV11-2 and TRBJ2-5, with D possibly being TRBD2 (5 bases). The CDR3 is made up of 13 amino acids. Germline loops: CDR1 SGHAT, CDR2 FQNNGV. V was shortened by 3 bases and J by 3 bases, with 8 bases between the two germline ends. The CDR3 region is CASSFGAEETQYF. The CDR3 region has the DNA TGTGCCAGCAGCTTTGGAGCGGAAGAGACCCAGTACTTC.

In DNA, the CDR3 is TGTGCTAGTGGTTCACAACCGCTTCAGGGGGCGCATGGATATTCACCCCTCCACTTT. This gives the protein CASGSQPLQGAHGYSPLHF. The V gene is TRBV12-5, the J gene TRBJ1-6; 8 positions agree with TRBD1. V trimming: 4 bases; J trimming: 8 bases; junction bases outside the gene matches: 19. CDR1 is LGHNT and CDR2 is FRNRAP in the germline V gene. The CDR3 runs to 19 residues.

V is TRBV7-9 and J is TRBJ1-6; D is unresolved. The CDR3 consists of 13 residues. Germline V CDR1 and CDR2: SEHNR, FQNEAQ (reference sequence). V was shortened by 5 bases and J by 13 bases, with 15 bases between the two germline ends. The CDR3 DNA sequence: TGTGCCAGCAGCCCCGGTGGGCGGGAGCCCCTCCACTTT. Its translation: CASSPGGREPLHF.

The genes are TRBV5-1 and TRBJ2-1, with TRBD2 as a possible D gene (5 bases). From germline, CDR1 is SGHRS and CDR2 YFSETQ. The V end lost 4 bases, the J end lost 9 bases, and 17 bases lay between the germline ends. The CDR3 is 14 residues long. The CDR3 coding sequence is TGCGCCAGCAGCGATGGACTCCTACCCACTGAGCAGTTCTTC. Amino acids: CASSDGLLPTEQFF.

This clone was picked up one time. This chain joins TRBV6-1 and TRBJ2-1; 10 bases map to TRBD1. V shed 0 bases, J shed 8 bases, and the junction held 10 bases outside the gene matches. Germline CDR1 reads MNHNS; CDR2 reads SASEGT. This CDR3 has 17 amino acids. Here the CDR3 reads CASSEAISGQGSHEQFF. The CDR3 nucleotides are TGTGCCAGCAGTGAAGCGATTTCGGGACAGGGGTCGCATGAGCAGTTCTTC.

The chain is built from TRBV9 and TRBJ2-2, with 11 positions matching TRBD1. The CDR3 runs to 17 residues. Germline V gene lookup returns CDR1 SGDLS and CDR2 YYNGEE. V was clipped by 0 bases and J by 6 bases; unmatched bases: 7. CDR3 amino acids: CASSVGGTGGIAGELFF. The CDR3 DNA reads TGTGCCAGCAGCGTAGGTGGGACAGGGGGGATTGCCGGGGAGCTGTTTTTT.

This chain joins TRBV7-2 and TRBJ1-6; the D is unclear. CDR1 and CDR2 from the germline V gene are SGHTA and FQGNSA. The CDR3 has 16 residues. V was cut by 3 bases and J by 0 bases, with 9 bases left in between. The DNA of the CDR3 is TGTGCCAGCAGCTTTAGATTTAGCTCCTATAATTCACCCCTCCACTTT. Residues: CASSFRFSSYNSPLHF.

The table lists this clone with a count of one. The V gene is TRBV2, the J gene TRBJ1-6, with TRBD1 identical over 7 bases. J lost 7 bases, V lost 9 bases, and 9 bases had no gene match. Germline V gene data show CDR1 as SNHLY and CDR2 as FYNNEI. The CDR3 covers 14 residues. CDR3 sequence reads: CASRQEQGNSPLHF. CDR3 DNA sequence: TGTGCCAGTAGACAGGAACAGGGGAATTCACCCCTCCACTTT.

The chain joins TRBV1 to TRBJ2-3; the tabulated D call, TRBD2, remains unverified against the DNA. TRBV1 is termed a pseudogene. This CDR3 contains 16 residues. The DNA of the CDR3 is TGCACCAGCAGCCAAGATCCCAGAGGCCTCACAGATACGCAGTATTTT. Amino acid sequence: CTSSQDPRGLTDTQYF.

The gene calls are TRBV6-1 and TRBJ1-2, with D tentatively TRBD1 (6 bases). The CDR3 spans 11 residues. CDR1 is MNHNS, CDR2 SASEGT, per germline. Trimming left V 6 bases short and J 10 bases short, with 12 bases between. The CDR3 nucleotides read TGTGCCAGCAGGGGGGCAAGTGCCTACACCTTC. Translation: CASRGASAYTF.

The chain uses TRBV5-6 and TRBJ1-1; tentative D call: TRBD1 (5 bases). The CDR3 runs 13 residues. Trimming stripped 2 bases from V and 7 bases from J, with 12 bases between. Germline V CDR1 and CDR2: SGHDT, YYEEEE. The CDR3 is CASSFMGPFEAFF. The DNA of the CDR3 is TGTGCCAGCAGCTTTATGGGGCCTTTTGAAGCTTTCTTT.

J is TRBJ1-2 and V is TRBV29-1, with TRBD1 identical over 9 bases. The CDR3 consists of 12 residues. Germline V CDR1 and CDR2: SQVTM, ANQGSEA. J lost 6 bases, V lost 7 bases, and 6 bases had no gene match. CDR3 amino acids: CSAEQGANGYTF. CDR3 in DNA: TGCAGCGCGGAACAGGGGGCGAATGGCTACACCTTC.

Here the CDR3 DNA reads TGTGCCAGCAGTGAATTGGAGAGGGGGGGCTACACCTTC. This gives the protein CASSELERGGYTF. The V gene is TRBV25-1, the J gene TRBJ1-2; weak D call: TRBD1 (6 bases). This CDR3 is built from 13 residues. The germline CDR1 and CDR2 sequences are MGHDK and SYGVNS. Trimming removed 1 base from V and 8 bases from J, with 11 bases in between.

CDR3: CASSEESGITVSNQPQHF. For the CDR3, the DNA is TGTGCCAGCAGTGAGGAATCAGGGATTACCGTCAGCAATCAGCCCCAGCATTTT. V usage is TRBV2 and J usage is TRBJ1-5; a weak D match, TRBD1 (5 bases). The CDR3 loop spans 18 amino acids. Deletions cut 3 bases from V and 1 base from J, with 19 bases between. CDR1 and CDR2 from the germline V gene are SNHLY and FYNNEI.

This rearrangement joins TRBV5-4 to TRBJ2-5; 9 bases are a match to TRBD2. Germline V gives CDR1 SGHNT, CDR2 YYREEE (reference sequence). With 1 base clipped from V and 3 bases from J, the junction kept 10 bases outside the gene matches. This CDR3 spans 17 amino acids. This CDR3 reads CASSLPLAGTGEETQYF. In DNA, the CDR3 is TGTGCCAGCAGCTTGCCCCTAGCGGGGACTGGAGAAGAGACCCAGTACTTC.

This chain uses TRBV9 with TRBJ1-1; 11 bases are a match to TRBD1. The germline gives CDR1 SGDLS, CDR2 YYNGEE. V lost 5 bases and J lost 4; bases outside the gene matches: 7. This CDR3 contains 15 residues. CDR3 loop: CASRDTGTGGTEAFF. In nucleotides, the CDR3 is TGTGCCAGCAGGGACACGGGGACAGGGGGCACTGAAGCTTTCTTT. Full variable domain (missing parts from reference TRBV9 and TRBJ1-1): DSGVTQTPKHLITATGQRVTLRCSPRSGDLSVYWYQQSLDQGLQFLIQYYNGEERAKGNILERFSAQQFPDLHSELNLSSLELGDSALYFCASRDTGTGGTEAFFGQGTRLTVV.

This rearrangement joins TRBV30 to TRBJ1-6, with 7 bases lining up with TRBD1. The CDR3 sequence is 15 residues long. Germline CDR1 and CDR2: GTSNPN and SVGIG (reference sequence). Trimming took 0 bases from V and 7 from J; bases not matched to a gene: 6. CDR3 DNA: TGTGCCTGGAGTGTTCAGGACAGGCGGAATTCACCCCTCCACTTT. This translates into CAWSVQDRRNSPLHF.